The 28 T cell receptor beta chains below come from one sample, sequenced in a study of CD8+ T cells in alopecia areata. Extracted RNA was reverse transcribed into cDNA, the sequencing template. TCRdb keeps only in-frame clones here, not all; method: immunoSEQ multiplex PCR. The sample holds 150,000 to 250,000 clones; roughly three fifths are singletons and the top ten take about 3%. The treatment here: oral pan-JAK inhibitor, 5-10 mg twice daily. Sequencing used CD4+ T cells sorted from blood, obtained at week 4, from a patient treated with tofacitinib. The receptors come from a human donor with alopecia areata.

This clone was recorded a few times. The chain links TRBV7-8 to TRBJ2-5; tentative D call: TRBD1 (6 bases). This CDR3 contains 15 residues. Trimming shortened V by 1 base and J by 0 bases, and 9 bases separated the two germline ends. Germline values: CDR1 SGHVS, CDR2 FQNEAQ. The CDR3 nucleotides read TGTGCCAGCAGCTTAGTCAGGGGTTACCAAGAGACCCAGTACTTC. Translating it yields CASSLVRGYQETQYF. The variable domain in full, with the rest retrieved from reference TRBV7-8 and TRBJ2-5, is GAGVSQSPRYKVAKRGQDVALRCDPISGHVSLFWYQQALGQGPEFLTYFQNEAQLDKSGLPSDRFFAERPEGSVSTLKIQRTQQEDSAVYLCASSLVRGYQETQYFGPGTRLLVL.

The chain has TRBV9 and TRBJ1-1, with 10 bases fitting TRBD1. Germline lookup yields CDR1 SGDLS and CDR2 YYNGEE. The CDR3 is 14 residues long. V lost 4 bases to trimming and J lost 10 bases; unmatched junction nucleotides: 10. In nucleotides, the CDR3 is TGTGCCAGCAGCCCGCGACAGGGGGCCCAACGAGCTTTCTTT. Protein sequence: CASSPRQGAQRAFF. Filled out from reference TRBV9 and TRBJ1-1, the complete variable domain reads DSGVTQTPKHLITATGQRVTLRCSPRSGDLSVYWYQQSLDQGLQFLIQYYNGEERAKGNILERFSAQQFPDLHSELNLSSLELGDSALYFCASSPRQGAQRAFFGQGTRLTVV.

This sequence joins TRBV7-2 and TRBJ1-1; the D is unclear. V was cut by 5 bases and J by 11 bases, with 18 bases left in between. The CDR3 loop spans 13 amino acids. The V gene's germline CDR1 is SGHTA and CDR2 FQGNSA. The CDR3 region is CASSPRPAGRAFF. In nucleotides, the CDR3 is TGTGCCAGCAGCCCAAGACCCGCCGGAAGGGCTTTCTTT.

This clone was counted only a few times. CDR3 bases: TGTGCCAGCAGTGAAACGCGTGGGGGACAGCTCTATGGCTACACCTTC. Translating gives CASSETRGGQLYGYTF. The chain joins TRBV6-1 to TRBJ1-2, with 7 nucleotides matching TRBD1. Trimming removed 2 bases from V and 4 bases from J; junction bases left unmatched: 10. Germline V lookup: CDR1 MNHNS, CDR2 SASEGT. The CDR3 runs 16 residues.

The CDR3 bases are TGTGCCAGCAGCTTCTCTCTCCAGCGGGGGGCCAGGGCATCGCAGTATTTT. Amino acids: CASSFSLQRGARASQYF. The chain joins TRBV7-6 to TRBJ2-3; 9 bases are shared with TRBD2. The germline V gene encodes CDR1 SGHVS and CDR2 FNYEAQ. V dropped 3 bases and J dropped 10; count of bases not matched to a gene: 17. The CDR3 runs 17 residues.

This clone occurred a few times. Since no conserved phenylalanine or tryptophan closes the CDR3, a read error is the likely cause. V and J are TRBV30 and TRBJ1-5; 7 bases are a match to TRBD1. The V segment lost 1 base and the J segment 3 bases; nucleotides outside the gene matches: 6. Per germline, CDR1 GTSNPN and CDR2 SVGIG (reference sequence). CDR3 length equals 15 residues. The CDR3 spells CAWSDAGGNNQPQHL. DNA for the CDR3: TGTGCCTGGAGTGATGCAGGGGGTAACAATCAGCCCCAGCATCTT.

The chain combines TRBV27 with TRBJ2-7, with D perhaps TRBD1 (5 bases). Germline loops: CDR1 MNHEY, CDR2 SMNVEV (reference sequence). This CDR3 is 13 amino acids long. Deletions cut 5 bases from V and 2 bases from J, with 10 bases between. The DNA for the CDR3 is TGTGCCAGCAGTCCGACAGTTCCCTACGAGCAGTACTTC. Protein sequence: CASSPTVPYEQYF.

The V and J genes are TRBV5-1 and TRBJ2-7, with D unresolved. The CDR3 is 13 amino acids. Germline values: CDR1 SGHRS, CDR2 YFSETQ. V shed 5 bases and J shed 1 base, with 10 bases lying between them. The CDR3 loop reads CASRDDRSYEQYF. CDR3 bases: TGCGCCAGCAGGGATGATCGTTCCTACGAGCAGTACTTC.

V and J are TRBV5-1 and TRBJ2-5, with a tentative D call TRBD2 (6 bases). V dropped 5 bases and J dropped 7 bases, with 9 bases sitting between them. Germline values: CDR1 SGHRS, CDR2 YFSETQ. The CDR3 has 11 residues. For the CDR3, the DNA is TGCGCCAGCAGGCAGGAGGGGACCCAGTACTTC. It codes for CASRQEGTQYF.

The chain couples TRBV29-1 to TRBJ1-1, with D possibly being TRBD1 (5 bases). CDR1 and CDR2 (germline): SQVTM, ANQGSEA. CDR3 length: 13 residues. The V end lost 4 bases, the J end lost 7 bases, and 16 bases lay between the germline ends. CDR3 protein: CSVAGQGPIEAFF. Here the CDR3 DNA reads TGCAGCGTTGCGGGTCAGGGACCCATTGAAGCTTTCTTT.

V usage is TRBV30 and J usage is TRBJ2-7; D ambiguous. The V gene lost 2 bases and the J gene lost 2 bases, with 10 bases spanning the gap. Per germline, CDR1 GTSNPN and CDR2 SVGIG (reference sequence). The CDR3 spans 13 residues. CDR3 nucleotides: TGTGCCTGGAGTCCTGGGCGTCCCTACGAGCAGTACTTC. The encoded protein is CAWSPGRPYEQYF.

The chain joins TRBV7-2 to TRBJ1-2, with 7 bases lining up with TRBD1. Trimming cost V 1 base and J 0 bases; bases outside gene matches: 2. Germline V gene lookup returns CDR1 SGHTA and CDR2 FQGNSA. This CDR3 comprises 15 residues. CDR3 amino acids: CASSLEGQPNYGYTF. CDR3 DNA sequence: TGTGCCAGCAGCTTAGAGGGACAGCCTAACTATGGCTACACCTTC.

This clone was counted a few times. V and J are TRBV5-1 and TRBJ2-1; D could derive from TRBD1 or TRBD2 (6 bases each). The ends were cut back, 3 bases at V and 5 bases at J, with 18 bases in the middle. CDR1 is SGHRS and CDR2 is YFSETQ in the germline V gene. The CDR3 has 16 amino acids. The CDR3: CASSSSGTWRDNEQFF. CDR3 in DNA: TGCGCCAGCAGCTCCTCCGGGACATGGAGGGACAATGAGCAGTTCTTC.

This clone was counted only a few times. The genes are TRBV5-1 and TRBJ2-2; weak D call: TRBD1 (5 bases). Per germline, CDR1 SGHRS and CDR2 YFSETQ. The V end was cut by 1 base, the J end by 3 bases, with 7 bases between. CDR3 length equals 14 residues. The CDR3 nucleotides read TGCGCCAGCAGCTTGCAGGGTGACACCGGGGAGCTGTTTTTT. It encodes CASSLQGDTGELFF.

A few counts support this clone. J is TRBJ1-1 and V is TRBV30; D possibly corresponds to TRBD1 (5 bases). Germline V gene lookup returns CDR1 GTSNPN and CDR2 SVGIG (reference sequence). V was cut by 4 bases and J by 3 bases, with 18 bases left in between. This CDR3 spans 15 amino acids. CDR3 protein: CAWTPFSGLDTEAFF. The CDR3 DNA reads as TGTGCCTGGACCCCCTTTTCGGGGCTCGACACTGAAGCTTTCTTT. The complete variable domain, with remaining parts taken from reference TRBV30 and TRBJ1-1, reads SQTIHQWPATLVQPVGSPLSLECTVEGTSNPNLYWYRQAAGRGLQLLFYSVGIGQISSEVPQNLSASRPQDRQFILSSKKLLLSDSGFYLCAWTPFSGLDTEAFFGQGTRLTVV.

This clone was found a few times. The chain joins TRBV25-1 to TRBJ1-6; D is uncertain. Deletions cut 3 bases from V and 9 bases from J, with 9 bases between. In germline, CDR1 is MGHDK, CDR2 SYGVNS. This CDR3 is 13 amino acids long. The CDR3: CASSEGFGSPLHF. For the CDR3, the DNA is TGTGCCAGCAGTGAGGGGTTTGGTTCACCCCTCCACTTT.

The rearrangement links TRBV30 to TRBJ1-5; no reliable D call. Germline-derived CDR1 and CDR2 are GTSNPN and SVGIG (reference sequence). This CDR3 comprises 15 residues. Trimming removed 3 bases at V and 0 bases at J, with 12 bases between. The CDR3 bases are TGTGCCTGGAGCAAGACTGATCTTAGCAATCAGCCCCAGCATTTT. Amino acids: CAWSKTDLSNQPQHF. The variable domain in full, with the rest retrieved from reference TRBV30 and TRBJ1-5, is SQTIHQWPATLVQPVGSPLSLECTVEGTSNPNLYWYRQAAGRGLQLLFYSVGIGQISSEVPQNLSASRPQDRQFILSSKKLLLSDSGFYLCAWSKTDLSNQPQHFGDGTRLSIL.

This clone was counted only a few times. The identical CDR3 is also encoded by other nucleotide sequences in the sample. This chain connects TRBV4-1 to TRBJ1-2, with a weak D call TRBD1 (5 bases). Trimming shortened V by 3 bases and J by 3 bases, and 5 bases separated the two germline ends. The CDR3 sequence is 12 residues long. Germline V gives CDR1 MGHRA, CDR2 YSYEKL. For the CDR3, the DNA is TGCGCCAGCAGCCAGGGGGACTATGGCTACACCTTC. Its translation: CASSQGDYGYTF.

J is TRBJ2-5 and V is TRBV28; possible D gene TRBD1, 5 bases. The CDR3 contains 14 residues. Germline CDR1 is MDHEN and CDR2 is SYDVKM. V was cut by 1 base and J by 5 bases, with 11 bases left in between. The CDR3 bases are TGTGCCAGCAGTTTATACCAGGGCGAGGAGACCCAGTACTTC. Translated: CASSLYQGEETQYF.

The rearrangement links TRBV27 to TRBJ1-3; TRBD1 might be the D (6 bases). Trimming removed 6 bases from V and 2 bases from J, with 20 bases in between. Germline V CDR1 and CDR2: MNHEY, SMNVEV (reference sequence). The CDR3 runs to 17 residues. The CDR3 reads CASRELSRGTAGNTIYF. The CDR3 DNA follows: TGTGCCAGCAGAGAACTTTCCAGGGGAACTGCTGGAAACACCATATATTTT.

This clone was counted many times. The chain uses TRBV27 and TRBJ1-2, with 8 bases matching TRBD1. Trimming cost V 5 bases and J 2 bases; bases outside gene matches: 4. CDR1 is MNHEY, CDR2 SMNVEV, per germline (reference sequence). The CDR3 runs to 14 residues. The CDR3 nucleotides read TGTGCCAGCAGTACCCGACAGGGGAACTATGGCTACACCTTC. This sequence encodes CASSTRQGNYGYTF.

The rearrangement links TRBV15 to TRBJ2-1; D is unclear. V lost 5 bases and J lost 5, with 4 bases in between. This CDR3 is built from 11 residues. Germline loops: CDR1 LNHNV, CDR2 YYDKDF (reference sequence). The CDR3 loop reads CATSLDNEQFF. As DNA, the CDR3 is TGTGCCACCAGCCTCGACAATGAGCAGTTCTTC.

Ten or more counts support this clone. CDR3 in DNA: TGTGCCAGCAGCCCTCTCTCTACAGCCAGCAATCAGCCCCAGCATTTT. It encodes CASSPLSTASNQPQHF. The chain is built from TRBV16 and TRBJ1-5; D is unresolved. Germline CDR1 KGHSY, CDR2 FQNENV. V lost 4 bases to trimming and J lost 1 base, with 14 bases between them. This CDR3 has 16 residues. The full variable domain, with the rest looked up from reference TRBV16 and TRBJ1-5, is GEEVAQTPKHLVRGEGQKAKLYCAPIKGHSYVFWYQQVLKNEFKFLISFQNENVFDETGMPKERFSAKCLPNSPCSLEIQATKLEDSAVYFCASSPLSTASNQPQHFGDGTRLSIL.

This clone was detected only a few times. The V call is TRBV4-3, the J call TRBJ2-3; D possibly corresponds to TRBD2 (6 bases). This CDR3 spans 15 amino acids. Germline loops: CDR1 LGHNA, CDR2 YSLEER. Deletions cut 0 bases from V and 5 bases from J, with 12 bases between. In DNA form, the CDR3 reads TGCGCCAGCAGCCAAGATTTAAGGGGAGGAGATACGCAGTATTTT. Protein sequence: CASSQDLRGGDTQYF.

The CDR3 protein is CASSLTNSPLHF. DNA of the CDR3: TGTGCCAGCAGCTTGACGAATTCACCCCTCCACTTT. V usage is TRBV5-6 and J usage is TRBJ1-6, with D unresolved. This CDR3 has 12 amino acids. CDR1 SGHDT and CDR2 YYEEEE come from the germline V gene. The V end lost 1 base, the J end lost 7 bases, and 3 bases lay between the germline ends.

This clone was counted a few times. The rearrangement links TRBV5-1 to TRBJ1-1; D not resolved. The CDR3 has 17 residues. V was pared by 3 bases and J by 1 base, with 19 bases between. The germline V gene encodes CDR1 SGHRS and CDR2 YFSETQ. The CDR3 sequence is CASSSALSGVANTEAFF. As DNA, the CDR3 is TGCGCCAGCAGCTCGGCCCTCTCCGGGGTCGCGAACACTGAAGCTTTCTTT.

This clone was picked up a small number of times. The rearrangement uses TRBV27 and TRBJ2-5; no clear D gene. The CDR3 runs to 16 residues. Trimming left V 0 bases short and J 3 bases short, with 14 bases between. Per the germline V gene, CDR1 is MNHEY and CDR2 is SMNVEV (reference sequence). This CDR3 reads CASSLSRRTEKETQYF. The CDR3 DNA is TGTGCCAGCAGTTTATCGCGAAGGACGGAGAAAGAGACCCAGTACTTC.

As to this clone: A clone one base away is much larger, so this may be a read error. V is TRBV4-3 and J is TRBJ1-6; 9 bases align to TRBD1. The CDR3 sequence is 16 residues long. The germline CDR1 and CDR2 sequences are LGHNA and YSLEER. The V segment lost 0 bases and the J segment 9 bases; nucleotides outside the gene matches: 6. The CDR3 is CASSQDMGQGFSPLHF. The CDR3 coding sequence is TGCGCCAGCAGCCAAGATATGGGACAGGGATTTTCACCCCTCCACTTT.